This TCR beta chain is from a study of technical replicates of blood from a handful of donors. V lost 0 bases, J lost 5 bases, and 12 bases lay in between. This CDR3 has 14 residues. Germline V lookup: CDR1 SGDLS, CDR2 YYNGEE. TCRdb's table, derived via immunoSEQ multiplex PCR, lists solely in-frame clones and lacks some. The sample has tens of thousands of clones, about 94% seen once. Sequenced input: T cells isolated from PBMCs. V is TRBV9 and J is TRBJ2-7, with D maybe TRBD2 (6 bases). This TCR derives from a human donor in good health. Written as DNA, the CDR3 is TGTGCCAGCAGCGTAGCCGGAGGGGCTCACGAGCAGTACTTC. Translated, it gives CASSVAGGAHEQYF. Together with reference TRBV9 and TRBJ2-7, the CDR3 gives the full variable domain: DSGVTQTPKHLITATGQRVTLRCSPRSGDLSVYWYQQSLDQGLQFLIQYYNGEERAKGNILERFSAQQFPDLHSELNLSSLELGDSALYFCASSVAGGAHEQYFGPGTRLTVT.